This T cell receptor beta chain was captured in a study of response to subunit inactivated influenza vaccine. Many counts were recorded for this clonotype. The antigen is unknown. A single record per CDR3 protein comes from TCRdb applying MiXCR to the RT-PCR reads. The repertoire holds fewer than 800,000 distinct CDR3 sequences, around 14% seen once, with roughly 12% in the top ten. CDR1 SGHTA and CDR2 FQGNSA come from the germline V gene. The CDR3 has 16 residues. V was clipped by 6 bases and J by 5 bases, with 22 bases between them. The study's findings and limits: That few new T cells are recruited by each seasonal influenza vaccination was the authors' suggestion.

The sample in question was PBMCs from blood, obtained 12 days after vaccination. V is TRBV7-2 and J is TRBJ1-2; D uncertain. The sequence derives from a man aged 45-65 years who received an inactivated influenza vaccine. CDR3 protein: CASSLDFRGFSYGYTF. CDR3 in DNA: TGTGCCAGCAGTCTGGATTTCCGGGGTTTTTCTTATGGCTACACCTTC.